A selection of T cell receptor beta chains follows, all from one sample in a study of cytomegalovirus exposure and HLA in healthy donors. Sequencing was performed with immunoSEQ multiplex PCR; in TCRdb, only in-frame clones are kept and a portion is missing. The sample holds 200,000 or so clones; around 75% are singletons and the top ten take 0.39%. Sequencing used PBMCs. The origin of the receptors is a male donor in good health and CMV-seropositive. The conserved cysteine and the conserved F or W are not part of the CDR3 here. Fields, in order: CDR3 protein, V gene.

CDR3 protein: ASSVVREETQY
V gene: TRBV5-4

CDR3 protein: ASSSWDRPEAF
V gene: TRBV5-5

CDR3 protein: ASSFGTKGNTEAF
V gene: TRBV7-2

CDR3 protein: ASSLRLDLNNEQF
V gene: TRBV7-6

CDR3 protein: ASSQDPAGTLPLGYEQY
V gene: TRBV4-1

CDR3 protein: ATSSWGGQETQY
V gene: TRBV15

CDR3 protein: ASSIEQGAALGYT
V gene: TRBV19

CDR3 protein: ASSVGTGGRTEAF
V gene: TRBV7-2

CDR3 protein: ASSQEATSGIYNEQF
V gene: TRBV14

CDR3 protein: ASSAEWTDQNIQY
V gene: TRBV6-1

CDR3 protein: ASSSGNEKLF
V gene: TRBV19

CDR3 protein: ASRLGLAGNYEQY
V gene: TRBV7-2

CDR3 protein: ASSSPSGQTHNEQF
V gene: TRBV7-3

CDR3 protein: ASSGGWTGAGPGNEKLF
V gene: TRBV6-1

CDR3 protein: ASSLSPLAGDSGNTIY
V gene: TRBV28

CDR3 protein: ASSSLGEGNYGYT
V gene: TRBV28

CDR3 protein: AIASVTGELF
V gene: TRBV19

CDR3 protein: ASSQDPGRGTGYT
V gene: TRBV4-3

CDR3 protein: ASSQAYTGGGQGEQF
V gene: TRBV4-2

CDR3 protein: ASSIKALNTNQPQH
V gene: TRBV19

CDR3 protein: ASSSLGPNYGYT
V gene: TRBV27

CDR3 protein: ASSFGHLYEQY
V gene: TRBV27

CDR3 protein: ASAKGGRLAEQF
V gene: TRBV21-1

CDR3 protein: ASSSVPRGSYEQY
V gene: TRBV27

CDR3 protein: ASSIGTGKAF
V gene: TRBV19

CDR3 protein: ASSKADRVLYSNQPQH
V gene: TRBV21-1

CDR3 protein: ASSVGSGMNTEAF
V gene: TRBV9

CDR3 protein: ASSYNSGSGNTIY
V gene: TRBV6-6

CDR3 protein: SSSQGTGYEQY
V gene: TRBV7-9

CDR3 protein: ASSLLAGGNQPQH
V gene: TRBV28

CDR3 protein: ASSLDPRTGPQH
V gene: TRBV28

CDR3 protein: ASSPRDGGEQY
V gene: TRBV18

CDR3 protein: ASSEAGTEAF
V gene: TRBV6-4

CDR3 protein: ASSLTSRSSYEQY
V gene: TRBV7-3

CDR3 protein: ASSLVAGGTDTQY
V gene: TRBV11-3

CDR3 protein: SSSSDIEQY
V gene: TRBV7-9

CDR3 protein: ASSPASSYNEQF
V gene: TRBV7-6

CDR3 protein: ASGHRPSGRAVEVEQY
V gene: TRBV19

CDR3 protein: ASSKGQPNEKLF
V gene: TRBV18

CDR3 protein: ASSLRGRLATAGNTIY
V gene: TRBV28

CDR3 protein: ASSVDRGNQPQH
V gene: TRBV11-2

CDR3 protein: ASSLKAGNTGELF
V gene: TRBV7-9

CDR3 protein: ASRRRTEAF
V gene: TRBV19

CDR3 protein: ASSLEQGPYEQY
V gene: TRBV7-9

CDR3 protein: ASSLGAGGAYEQY
V gene: TRBV5-1

CDR3 protein: ASSTQGDTGNTIY
V gene: TRBV6-5

CDR3 protein: ASREGGTPYEQY
V gene: TRBV2

CDR3 protein: ASSSPLPAGEQF
V gene: TRBV7-9

CDR3 protein: ASSLIGLAGDLYNEQF
V gene: TRBV5-1

CDR3 protein: ASSEAGGGTEAF
V gene: TRBV6-1